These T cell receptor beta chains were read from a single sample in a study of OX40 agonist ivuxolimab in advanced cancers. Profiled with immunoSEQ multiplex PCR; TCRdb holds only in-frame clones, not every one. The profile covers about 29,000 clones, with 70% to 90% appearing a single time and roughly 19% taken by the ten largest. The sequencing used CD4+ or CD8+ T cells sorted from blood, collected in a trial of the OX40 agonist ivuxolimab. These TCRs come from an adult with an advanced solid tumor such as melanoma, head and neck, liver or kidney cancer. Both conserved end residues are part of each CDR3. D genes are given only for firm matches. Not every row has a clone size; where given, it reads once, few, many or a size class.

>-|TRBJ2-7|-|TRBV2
TGTGCCAGCACGGAAGATGGCGGTACCTACGAGCAGTACTTC
CASTEDGGTYEQYF
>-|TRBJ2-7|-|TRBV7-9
TGTGCCAGCAGCGAAGATCGTGAGGACGAGCAGTACTTC
CASSEDREDEQYF
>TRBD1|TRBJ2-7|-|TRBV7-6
TGTGCCAGCAGCTTGGGACAGTCCGGCGAGCAGTACTTC
CASSLGQSGEQYF
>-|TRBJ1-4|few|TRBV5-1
TGCGCCAGCAGCTTTAGGTCTGCAACTAATGAAAAACTGTTTTTT
CASSFRSATNEKLFF
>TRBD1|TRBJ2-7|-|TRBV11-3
TGTGCCAGCAGCTTAGTTCTCGACAGGGCCTACGAGCAGTACTTC
CASSLVLDRAYEQYF
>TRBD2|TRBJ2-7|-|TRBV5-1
TGCGCCAGCAGCTTGGCGGGGGGGCCGAGGCACGAGCAGTACTTC
CASSLAGGPRHEQYF
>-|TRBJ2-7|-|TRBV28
TGTGCCAGCAGTTTAATTTTAGGGCAGCCACACTCCTACGAGCAGTACTTC
CASSLILGQPHSYEQYF
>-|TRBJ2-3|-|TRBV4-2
TGTGCCAGCAGCGGACAGACAGGAAGCACAGATACGCAGTATTTT
CASSGQTGSTDTQYF
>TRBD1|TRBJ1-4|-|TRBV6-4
TGTGCCAGCCGCTTCATCCGGGACAGGGTTTTCTTGCGGAATGAAAAACTGTTTTTT
CASRFIRDRVFLRNEKLFF
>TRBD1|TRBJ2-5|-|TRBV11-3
TGTGCCAGCAGCCCTCCACCCCTGACAGGGTGGGAAGAGACCCAGTACTTC
CASSPPPLTGWEETQYF
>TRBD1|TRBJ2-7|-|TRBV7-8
TGTGCCAGCAGCTTAGCGTTTGGCACAGGGGTTTCCTACGAGCAGTACTTC
CASSLAFGTGVSYEQYF
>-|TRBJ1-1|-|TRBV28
TGTGCCAGCGTTAGGGGGGGGAACACTGAAGCTTTCTTT
CASVRGGNTEAFF
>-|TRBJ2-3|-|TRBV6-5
TGTGCCAGCAGTTACATCAGGGGGGGTAAAGATACGCAGTATTTT
CASSYIRGGKDTQYF